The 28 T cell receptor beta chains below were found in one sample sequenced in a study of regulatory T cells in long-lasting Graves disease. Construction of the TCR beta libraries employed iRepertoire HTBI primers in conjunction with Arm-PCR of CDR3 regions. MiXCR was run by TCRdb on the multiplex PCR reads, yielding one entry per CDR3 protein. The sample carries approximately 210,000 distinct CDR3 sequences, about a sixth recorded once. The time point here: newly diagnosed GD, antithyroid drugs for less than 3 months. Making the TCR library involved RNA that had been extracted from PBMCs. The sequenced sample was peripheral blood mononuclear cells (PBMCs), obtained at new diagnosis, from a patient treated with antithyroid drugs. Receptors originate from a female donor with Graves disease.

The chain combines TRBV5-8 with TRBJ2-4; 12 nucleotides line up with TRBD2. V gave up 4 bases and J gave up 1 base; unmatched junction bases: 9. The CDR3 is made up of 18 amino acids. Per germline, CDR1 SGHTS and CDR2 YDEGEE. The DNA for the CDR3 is TGTGCCAGCAGCGAGTCTAGCGGGAGGGCCAGGGCCAAAAACATTCAGTACTTC. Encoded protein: CASSESSGRARAKNIQYF.

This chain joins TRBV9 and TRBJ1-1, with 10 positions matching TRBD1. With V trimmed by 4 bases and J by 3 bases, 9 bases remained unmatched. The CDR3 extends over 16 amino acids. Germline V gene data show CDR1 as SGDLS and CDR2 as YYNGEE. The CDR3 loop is CASSPPGQGLHTEAFF. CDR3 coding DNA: TGTGCCAGCAGCCCCCCGGGACAGGGGCTTCACACTGAAGCTTTCTTT.

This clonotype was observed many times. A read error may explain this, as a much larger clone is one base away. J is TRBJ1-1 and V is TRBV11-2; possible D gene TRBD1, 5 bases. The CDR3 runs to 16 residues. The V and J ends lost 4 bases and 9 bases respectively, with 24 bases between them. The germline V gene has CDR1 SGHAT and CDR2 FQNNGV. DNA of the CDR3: TGTGCCAGCAGCTCAGGAGGCGGGGGAAGCACTTTTAAAGCTTTCTTT. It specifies CASSSGGGGSTFKAFF. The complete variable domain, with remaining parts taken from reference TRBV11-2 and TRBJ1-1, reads EAGVAQSPRYKIIEKRQSVAFWCNPISGHATLYWYQQILGQGPKLLIQFQNNGVVDDSQLPKDRFSAERLKGVDSTLKIQPAKLEDSAVYLCASSSGGGGSTFKAFFGQGTRLTVV.

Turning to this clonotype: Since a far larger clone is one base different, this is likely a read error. As DNA, the CDR3 is TGTGCCAGCGGCTTTAGGGGGTCGGGGACCCAGTACTTC. Residues: CASGFRGSGTQYF. This rearrangement joins TRBV11-3 to TRBJ2-1; tentatively, D is TRBD1 (6 bases). The last part of the DNA fits TRBJ2-5 better; the J call may be wrong. Germline CDR1 SGHNT, CDR2 YENEEA. The CDR3 extends over 13 amino acids.

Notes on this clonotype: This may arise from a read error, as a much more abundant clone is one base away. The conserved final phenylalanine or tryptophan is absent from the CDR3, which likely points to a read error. The CDR3 nucleotides read TGCAGTGCTAGCCCCGCTAGCGGCTCCTACAATGAGCAGTTCTTG. Its protein product is CSASPASGSYNEQFL. The J gene is TRBJ2-1, the V gene TRBV20-1, with 7 bases fitting TRBD2. V gave up 3 bases and J gave up 0 bases; unmatched junction bases: 5. Germline values: CDR1 DFQATT, CDR2 SNEGSKA (reference sequence). The length of the CDR3 is 15 residues.

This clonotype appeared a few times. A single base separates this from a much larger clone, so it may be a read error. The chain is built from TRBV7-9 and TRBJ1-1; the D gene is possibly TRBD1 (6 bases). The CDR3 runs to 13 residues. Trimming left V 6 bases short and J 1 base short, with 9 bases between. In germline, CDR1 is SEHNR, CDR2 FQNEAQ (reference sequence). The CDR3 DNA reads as TGTGCCAGCAGGCCGGACAGGAACACTGAAGCTTTCTTT. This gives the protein CASRPDRNTEAFF.

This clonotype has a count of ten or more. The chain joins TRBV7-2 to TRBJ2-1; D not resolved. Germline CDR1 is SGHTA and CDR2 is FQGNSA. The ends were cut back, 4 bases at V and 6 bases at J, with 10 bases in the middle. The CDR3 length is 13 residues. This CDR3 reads CASSSLRANEQFF. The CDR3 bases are TGTGCCAGCAGCTCACTAAGGGCCAATGAGCAGTTCTTC. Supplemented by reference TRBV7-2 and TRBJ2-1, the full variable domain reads GAGVSQSPSNKVTEKGKDVELRCDPISGHTALYWYRQSLGQGLEFLIYFQGNSAPDKSGLPSDRFSAERTGGSVSTLTIQRTQQEDSAVYLCASSSLRANEQFFGPGTRLTVL.

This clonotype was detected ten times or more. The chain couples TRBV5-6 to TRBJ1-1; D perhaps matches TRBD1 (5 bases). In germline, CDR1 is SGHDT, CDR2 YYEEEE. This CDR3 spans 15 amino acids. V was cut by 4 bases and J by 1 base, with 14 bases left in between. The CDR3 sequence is CASSTWTRTNTEAFF. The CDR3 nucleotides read TGTGCCAGCAGCACCTGGACAAGGACGAACACTGAAGCTTTCTTT.

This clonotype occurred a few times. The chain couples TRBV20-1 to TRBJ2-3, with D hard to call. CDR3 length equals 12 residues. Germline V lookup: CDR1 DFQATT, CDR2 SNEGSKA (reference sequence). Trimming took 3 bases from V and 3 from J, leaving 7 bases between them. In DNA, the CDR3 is TGCAGTGCTAGGTTGCCGACAGATACGCAGTATTTT. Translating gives CSARLPTDTQYF.

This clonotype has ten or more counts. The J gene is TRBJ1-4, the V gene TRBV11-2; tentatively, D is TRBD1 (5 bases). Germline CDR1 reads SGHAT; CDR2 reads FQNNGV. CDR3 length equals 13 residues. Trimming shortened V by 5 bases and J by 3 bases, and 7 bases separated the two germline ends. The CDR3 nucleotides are TGTGCCAGCAGCCTGGGGCCTAATGAAAAACTGTTTTTT. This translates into CASSLGPNEKLFF.

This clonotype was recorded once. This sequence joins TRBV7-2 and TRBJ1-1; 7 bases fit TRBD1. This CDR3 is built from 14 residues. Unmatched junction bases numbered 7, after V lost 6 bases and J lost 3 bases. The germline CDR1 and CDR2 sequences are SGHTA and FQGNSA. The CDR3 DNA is TGTGCCAGCAGGAAGGACAGGACTTACACTGAAGCTTTCTTT. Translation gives CASRKDRTYTEAFF.

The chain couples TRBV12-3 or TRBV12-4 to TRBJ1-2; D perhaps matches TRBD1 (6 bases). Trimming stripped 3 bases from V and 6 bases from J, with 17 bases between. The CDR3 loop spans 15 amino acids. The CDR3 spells CASSFGGSVGHGYTF. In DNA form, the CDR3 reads TGTGCCAGCAGTTTCGGGGGCAGCGTGGGGCATGGCTACACCTTC.

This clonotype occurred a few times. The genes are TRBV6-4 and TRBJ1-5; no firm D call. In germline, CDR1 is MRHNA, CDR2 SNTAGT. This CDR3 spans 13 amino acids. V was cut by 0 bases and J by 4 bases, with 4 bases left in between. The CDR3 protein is CASSDSANQPQHF. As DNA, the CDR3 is TGTGCCAGCAGTGACTCTGCTAATCAGCCCCAGCATTTT.

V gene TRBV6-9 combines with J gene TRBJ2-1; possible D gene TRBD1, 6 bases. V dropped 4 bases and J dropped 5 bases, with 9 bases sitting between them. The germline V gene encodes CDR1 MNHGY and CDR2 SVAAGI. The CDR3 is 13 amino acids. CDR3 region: CASSSQGNNEQFF. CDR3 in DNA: TGTGCCAGCAGTTCACAGGGAAACAATGAGCAGTTCTTC.

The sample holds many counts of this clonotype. In DNA form, the CDR3 reads TGTGCCAGTAGTAAGAGAGGACTACGGCAGGCTTTCTTT. This translates into CASSKRGLRQAFF. The chain carries TRBV19 and TRBJ1-1; D is undetermined. The CDR3 loop spans 13 amino acids. Germline-derived CDR1 and CDR2 are LNHDA and SQIVND (reference sequence). The V end lost 4 bases, the J end lost 11 bases, and 17 bases lay between the germline ends.

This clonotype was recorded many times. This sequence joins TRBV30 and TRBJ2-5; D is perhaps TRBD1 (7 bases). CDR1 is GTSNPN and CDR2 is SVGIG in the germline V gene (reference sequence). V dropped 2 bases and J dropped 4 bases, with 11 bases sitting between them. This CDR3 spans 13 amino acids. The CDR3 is CAWSNRGGETQYF. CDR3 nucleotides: TGTGCCTGGAGTAACAGGGGAGGAGAGACCCAGTACTTC.

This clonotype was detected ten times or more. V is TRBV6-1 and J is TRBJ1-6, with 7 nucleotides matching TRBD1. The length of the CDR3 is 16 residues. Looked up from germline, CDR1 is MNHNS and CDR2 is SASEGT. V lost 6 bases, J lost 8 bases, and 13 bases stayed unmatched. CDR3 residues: CASSARRQGGDSPLHF. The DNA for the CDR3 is TGTGCCAGCAGCGCCCGCAGACAGGGAGGCGATTCACCCCTCCACTTT.

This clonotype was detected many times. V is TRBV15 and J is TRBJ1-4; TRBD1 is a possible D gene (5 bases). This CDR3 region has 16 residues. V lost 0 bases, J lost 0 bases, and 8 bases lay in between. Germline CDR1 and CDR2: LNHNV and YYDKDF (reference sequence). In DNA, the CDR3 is TGTGCCACCAGCAGAGATCTAGGGGCAACTAATGAAAAACTGTTTTTT. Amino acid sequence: CATSRDLGATNEKLFF.

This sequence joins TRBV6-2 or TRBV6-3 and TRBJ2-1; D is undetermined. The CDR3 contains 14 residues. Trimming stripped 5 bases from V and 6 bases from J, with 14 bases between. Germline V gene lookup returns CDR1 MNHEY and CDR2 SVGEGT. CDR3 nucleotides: TGTGCCAGCAGTACCCGAGGCTACCCCAATGAGCAGTTCTTC. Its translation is CASSTRGYPNEQFF.

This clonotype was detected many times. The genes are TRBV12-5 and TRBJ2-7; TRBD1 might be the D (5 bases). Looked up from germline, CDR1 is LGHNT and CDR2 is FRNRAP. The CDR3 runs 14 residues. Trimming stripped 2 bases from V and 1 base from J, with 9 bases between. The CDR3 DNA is TGTGCTAGTGGTTTGAGAGACAGTTCCTACGAGCAGTACTTC. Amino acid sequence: CASGLRDSSYEQYF. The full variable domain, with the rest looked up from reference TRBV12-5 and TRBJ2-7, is DARVTQTPRHKVTEMGQEVTMRCQPILGHNTVFWYRQTMMQGLELLAYFRNRAPLDDSGMPKDRFSAEMPDATLATLKIQPSEPRDSAVYFCASGLRDSSYEQYFGPGTRLTVT.

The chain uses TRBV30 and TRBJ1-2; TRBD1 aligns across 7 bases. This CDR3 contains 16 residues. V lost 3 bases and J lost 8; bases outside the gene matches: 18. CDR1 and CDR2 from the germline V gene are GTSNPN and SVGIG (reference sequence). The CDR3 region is CAWSEGQPSLLSGYTF. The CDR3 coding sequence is TGTGCCTGGAGCGAGGGACAGCCGTCCCTCCTGAGCGGCTACACCTTC.

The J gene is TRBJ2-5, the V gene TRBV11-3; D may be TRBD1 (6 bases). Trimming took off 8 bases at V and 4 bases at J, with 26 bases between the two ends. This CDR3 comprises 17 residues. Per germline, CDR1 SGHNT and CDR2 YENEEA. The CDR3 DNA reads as TGTGCCAGCCTCAAAGGGAACGTTGGGGGCCCCGGAGAGACCCAGTACTTC. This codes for CASLKGNVGGPGETQYF.

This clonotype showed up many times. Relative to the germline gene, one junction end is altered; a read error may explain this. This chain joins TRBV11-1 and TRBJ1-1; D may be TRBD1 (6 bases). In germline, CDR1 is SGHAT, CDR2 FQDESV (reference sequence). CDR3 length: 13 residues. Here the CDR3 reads CASSWTQGTEAFF. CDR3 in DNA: TGCGCCAGCAGCTGGACGCAGGGGACTGAAGCTTTCTTT.

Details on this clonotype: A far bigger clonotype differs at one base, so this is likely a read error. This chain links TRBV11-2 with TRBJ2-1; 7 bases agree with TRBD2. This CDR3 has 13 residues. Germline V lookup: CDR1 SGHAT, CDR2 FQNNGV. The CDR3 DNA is TGTGCCAGCAGCGTGGGAGGGCGGGAGACCGAGTACTTC. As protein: CASSVGGRETEYF. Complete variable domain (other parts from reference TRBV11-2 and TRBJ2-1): EAGVAQSPRYKIIEKRQSVAFWCNPISGHATLYWYQQILGQGPKLLIQFQNNGVVDDSQLPKDRFSAERLKGVDSTLKIQPAKLEDSAVYLCASSVGGRETEYFGPGTRLTVL.

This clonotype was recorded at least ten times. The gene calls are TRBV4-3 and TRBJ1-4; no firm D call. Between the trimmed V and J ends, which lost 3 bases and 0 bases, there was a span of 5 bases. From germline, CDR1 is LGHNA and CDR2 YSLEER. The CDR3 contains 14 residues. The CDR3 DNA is TGCGCCAGCAGCCACAGGTCAACTAATGAAAAACTGTTTTTT. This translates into CASSHRSTNEKLFF.

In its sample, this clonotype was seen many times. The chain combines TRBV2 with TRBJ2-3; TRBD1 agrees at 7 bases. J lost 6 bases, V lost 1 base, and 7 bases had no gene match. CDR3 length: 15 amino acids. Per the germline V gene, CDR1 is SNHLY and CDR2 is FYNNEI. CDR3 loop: CASSEGKGGQDTQYF. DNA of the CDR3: TGTGCCAGCAGTGAAGGAAAAGGGGGCCAGGATACGCAGTATTTT.

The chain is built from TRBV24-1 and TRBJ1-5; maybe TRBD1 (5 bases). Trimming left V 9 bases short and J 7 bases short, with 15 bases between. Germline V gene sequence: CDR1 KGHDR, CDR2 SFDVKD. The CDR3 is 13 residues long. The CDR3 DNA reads TGTGCCACCGCGACGGGGGGTGAGCAGCCCCAGCATTTT. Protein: CATATGGEQPQHF.

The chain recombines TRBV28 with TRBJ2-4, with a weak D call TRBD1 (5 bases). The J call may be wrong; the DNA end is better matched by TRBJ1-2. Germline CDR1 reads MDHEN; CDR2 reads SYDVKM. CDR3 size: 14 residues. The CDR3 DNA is TGTGCCAGCAGTCCACTGGACGGGGGCTATGGCTACACCTTC. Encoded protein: CASSPLDGGYGYTF.